Below, 21 T cell receptor beta chains from the same sample are listed, as sequenced in a study of blood T cell repertoires in COVID-19. Measured with immunoSEQ multiplex PCR; TCRdb has only the in-frame clones, and not every one. There are tens of thousands of clones in the sample; roughly four fifths occur only once, and 24% lies in the top ten. Sequenced: peripheral blood. These receptors came from a human donor with acute or convalescent COVID-19. The donor label of this sample is uncertain.

The CDR3 here is CSVRGTGGNSEQYF. The DNA of the CDR3 is TGCAGCGTCAGGGGGACAGGGGGCAATTCCGAGCAGTACTTC. The chain is built from TRBV29-1 and TRBJ2-7; 12 positions match TRBD1. CDR3 size: 14 residues. In germline, CDR1 is SQVTM, CDR2 ANQGSEA. The V segment lost 6 bases and the J segment 6 bases; nucleotides outside the gene matches: 9.

The chain uses TRBV6-5 and TRBJ1-1; TRBD1 is a possible D gene (5 bases). V lost 6 bases and J lost 4, with 18 bases in between. Germline V gene lookup returns CDR1 MNHEY and CDR2 SVGAGI. This CDR3 is built from 15 residues. The CDR3 loop is CASSTIRGGGTEAFF. The CDR3 bases are TGTGCCAGCAGCACAATAAGGGGAGGCGGCACTGAAGCTTTCTTT.

This clone appeared a few times. The rearrangement joins TRBV19 to TRBJ2-1; weak D call: TRBD2 (5 bases). Germline values: CDR1 LNHDA, CDR2 SQIVND (reference sequence). The ends were cut back, 6 bases at V and 9 bases at J, with 15 bases in the middle. This CDR3 is built from 13 residues. CDR3 DNA sequence: TGTGCCAGTAGCGCTTTAGCGATCAGTGAGCAGTTCTTC. Translated, it gives CASSALAISEQFF.

The chain combines TRBV6-5 with TRBJ2-2; the match to TRBD1 covers 9 bases. Germline V gene data show CDR1 as MNHEY and CDR2 as SVGAGI. CDR3 length equals 15 residues. Trimming cost V 7 bases and J 3 bases; bases outside gene matches: 6. The CDR3 DNA reads TGTGCCAGCAAAAAGACAGGGGGGGACACCGGGGAGCTGTTTTTT. It translates to CASKKTGGDTGELFF.

This clone appeared a single time. This chain links TRBV6-4 with TRBJ1-4; TRBD1 matches 9 bases. The CDR3 sequence is 20 residues long. With 6 bases clipped from V and 3 bases from J, the junction kept 20 bases outside the gene matches. The V gene's germline CDR1 is MRHNA and CDR2 SNTAGT. The CDR3 sequence is CASRDFTGQGKFAPNEKLFF. CDR3 nucleotides: TGTGCCAGCAGGGATTTTACCGGACAGGGGAAGTTCGCCCCTAATGAAAAACTGTTTTTT.

The chain couples TRBV6-5 to TRBJ2-7, with 11 nucleotides matching TRBD2. CDR3 length equals 15 residues. CDR1 MNHEY and CDR2 SVGAGI come from the germline V gene. The junction had 5 bases not matched to a gene; V was cut back by 7 bases and J by 0 bases. The CDR3 DNA follows: TGTGCCAGCAATTCCCTAGCGGGGGGCTCCTACGAGCAGTACTTC. This translates into CASNSLAGGSYEQYF.

This clone was observed a handful of times. This chain joins TRBV6-5 and TRBJ2-2, with 8 bases identical to TRBD1. The V gene end was trimmed by 10 bases and the J gene end by 3 bases; junction bases not matched to a gene: 7. CDR3 length equals 14 residues. CDR1 is MNHEY and CDR2 is SVGAGI in the germline V gene. CDR3 in DNA: TGTGCCACCCCGGAGACAGGGGACACCGGGGAGCTGTTTTTT. Amino acids: CATPETGDTGELFF.

The V gene is TRBV19, the J gene TRBJ1-1; the D gene is possibly TRBD1 (6 bases). Germline CDR1 reads LNHDA; CDR2 reads SQIVND (reference sequence). Between the trimmed V and J ends, which lost 6 bases and 4 bases, there was a span of 15 bases. The CDR3 runs 14 residues. The CDR3 nucleotides read TGTGCCAGTAGAGTGGGACACCAGTCCACTGAAGCTTTCTTT. The encoded protein is CASRVGHQSTEAFF.

V is TRBV7-8 and J is TRBJ1-4, with D uncertain. CDR3 length: 14 amino acids. The V gene's germline CDR1 is SGHVS and CDR2 FQNEAQ. Trimming cost V 5 bases and J 8 bases, with 15 bases left between them. CDR3 sequence: CASSRGLSREKLFF. For the CDR3, the DNA is TGTGCCAGCAGCCGAGGACTGTCTCGGGAAAAACTGTTTTTT.

Here the CDR3 reads CASSQDLQTGGRVNEKLFF. The CDR3 DNA reads TGCGCCAGCAGCCAAGATCTCCAGACAGGGGGCCGAGTAAATGAAAAACTGTTTTTT. The chain has TRBV4-3 and TRBJ1-4, with 10 positions matching TRBD1. This CDR3 spans 19 amino acids. Trimming at V came to 0 bases and at J to 5 bases, leaving 12 bases not matched to a gene. Germline V gives CDR1 LGHNA, CDR2 YSLEER.

This clone was counted once. The rearrangement joins TRBV4-2 to TRBJ2-1; 9 positions match TRBD1. Germline CDR1 and CDR2: LGHNA and YNFKEQ. The CDR3 is 17 amino acids. The junction had 3 bases not matched to a gene; V was cut back by 0 bases and J by 0 bases. CDR3 sequence: CASSQDPTGGSYNEQFF. In nucleotides, the CDR3 is TGTGCCAGCAGCCAAGATCCGACAGGGGGCTCCTACAATGAGCAGTTCTTC.

The chain combines TRBV5-1 with TRBJ2-5; possibly TRBD2 for D (6 bases). The length of the CDR3 is 17 residues. Germline assignment: CDR1 SGHRS and CDR2 YFSETQ. V was shortened by 2 bases and J by 1 base, with 18 bases between the two germline ends. The CDR3 loop reads CASSFSKVAGLQETQYF. The CDR3 bases are TGCGCCAGCAGCTTTTCTAAAGTGGCGGGACTCCAAGAGACCCAGTACTTC.

V is TRBV5-5 and J is TRBJ2-3, with D unresolved. Trimming took 2 bases from V and 6 from J, leaving 7 bases between them. Germline-derived CDR1 and CDR2 are SGHKS and YYEKEE (reference sequence). This CDR3 is 12 amino acids long. In DNA form, the CDR3 reads TGTGCCAGCAGCTTAACTTTGGATACGCAGTATTTT. This sequence encodes CASSLTLDTQYF.

The chain combines TRBV19 with TRBJ1-6; 8 bases agree with TRBD1. From germline, CDR1 is LNHDA and CDR2 SQIVND (reference sequence). This CDR3 spans 17 amino acids. The V gene end was trimmed by 7 bases and the J gene end by 5 bases; junction bases not matched to a gene: 13. The CDR3 DNA reads TGTGCCAGTACCCTCGCCGGACAGGGTTTCCATAATTCACCCCTCCACTTT. Translation gives CASTLAGQGFHNSPLHF.

This sequence joins TRBV4-2 and TRBJ2-7, with 7 positions matching TRBD2. V was pared by 0 bases and J by 3 bases, with 8 bases of the junction left unmatched. CDR1 and CDR2 (germline): LGHNA, YNFKEQ. The CDR3 extends over 16 amino acids. The CDR3 reads CASSQEVGGGNYEQYF. In DNA form, the CDR3 reads TGTGCCAGCAGCCAAGAAGTTGGGGGAGGGAACTACGAGCAGTACTTC.

This clone was observed a single time. The rearrangement links TRBV6-5 to TRBJ2-3, with D possibly matching TRBD1 (7 bases). CDR3 size: 16 residues. The V end lost 3 bases, the J end lost 4 bases, and 17 bases lay between the germline ends. CDR1 MNHEY and CDR2 SVGAGI come from the germline V gene. DNA for the CDR3: TGTGCCAGCAGTTATAGGGACAGTCCGGGGGCAGATACGCAGTATTTT. The encoded protein is CASSYRDSPGADTQYF.

V is TRBV6-5 and J is TRBJ1-2, with 7 bases matching TRBD1. CDR1 and CDR2 (germline): MNHEY, SVGAGI. Trimming removed 1 base from V and 6 bases from J; junction bases left unmatched: 5. This CDR3 has 14 residues. The CDR3 nucleotides read TGTGCCAGCAGTTACTTCGGGACAGATGATGGCTACACCTTC. Amino acids: CASSYFGTDDGYTF.

This chain links TRBV15 with TRBJ1-5; no firm D call. Germline lookup yields CDR1 LNHNV and CDR2 YYDKDF (reference sequence). Trimming removed 5 bases from V and 1 base from J, with 9 bases in between. The CDR3 runs 14 residues. CDR3 sequence: CATSPPGSNQPQHF. The CDR3 region has the DNA TGTGCCACCAGCCCTCCGGGGAGCAATCAGCCCCAGCATTTT.

This clone was counted at least ten times. The chain employs TRBV6-6 and TRBJ1-2; TRBD1 might be the D (5 bases). Trimming stripped 5 bases from V and 6 bases from J, with 10 bases between. CDR1 is MNHNY and CDR2 is SVGAGI in the germline V gene (reference sequence). CDR3 size: 12 residues. The CDR3 is CASSTGGDGYTF. The DNA of the CDR3 is TGTGCCAGCAGTACTGGGGGGGATGGCTACACCTTC.

This clone has more than one count but fewer than ten. The chain links TRBV19 to TRBJ2-4; 14 bases are a match to TRBD2. Trimming at V came to 1 base and at J to 3 bases, leaving 11 bases not matched to a gene. Germline V gene sequence: CDR1 LNHDA, CDR2 SQIVND (reference sequence). The CDR3 consists of 20 residues. In DNA form, the CDR3 reads TGTGCCAGTAGTATAGCCCCGGGACTAGCGGGAGATAGGAGCAAAAACATTCAGTACTTC. Amino acids: CASSIAPGLAGDRSKNIQYF.

With respect to this clone: One junction end does not reproduce the germline sequence, and a read error may be involved. The CDR3 here is CASSRLYYNSSLHF. The CDR3 nucleotides read TGTGCCAGCAGTAGGCTTTACTATAATTCATCCCTCCACTTT. V is TRBV6-5 and J is TRBJ1-6, with no clear D. Germline V gene sequence: CDR1 MNHEY, CDR2 SVGAGI. This CDR3 comprises 14 residues.